The clone carrying this TCR beta chain was observed at least ten times. The data stem from a study of liver allograft versus peripheral blood T cells. About the study: Transplanted livers held T cell receptor repertoires, and these were compared with repertoires in recipients' peripheral blood.

MiXCR, applied by TCRdb to the reads, yields one record per CDR3 protein. The sample records about 8,300 distinct CDR3 sequences, about a fifth being singletons. The germline V and J ends were trimmed by 5 bases and 9 bases, with 14 bases remaining between them. This CDR3 has 14 amino acids. CDR1 and CDR2 (germline): MNHEY, SMNVEV (reference sequence). The chain uses TRBV27 and TRBJ1-6; D is unclear. This clonotype originated in a human patient who had a liver transplant. A subset of T cells may come from the graft donor. The CDR3 DNA reads TGTGCCAGCAGTCCCTACCCCTCGGGTTCACCCCTCCACTTT. Protein sequence: CASSPYPSGSPLHF.